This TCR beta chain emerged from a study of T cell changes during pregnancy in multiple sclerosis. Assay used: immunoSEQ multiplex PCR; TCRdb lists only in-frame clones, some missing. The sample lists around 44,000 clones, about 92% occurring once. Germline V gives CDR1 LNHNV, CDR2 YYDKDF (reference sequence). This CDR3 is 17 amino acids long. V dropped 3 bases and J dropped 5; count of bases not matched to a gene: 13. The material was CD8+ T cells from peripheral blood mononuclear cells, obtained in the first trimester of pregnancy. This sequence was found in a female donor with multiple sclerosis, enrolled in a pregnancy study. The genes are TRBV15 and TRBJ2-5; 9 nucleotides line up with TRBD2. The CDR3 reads CATSSRRRGRAAETQYF. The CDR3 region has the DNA TGTGCCACCAGCAGTCGTAGGCGCGGGAGGGCCGCGGAGACCCAGTACTTC.